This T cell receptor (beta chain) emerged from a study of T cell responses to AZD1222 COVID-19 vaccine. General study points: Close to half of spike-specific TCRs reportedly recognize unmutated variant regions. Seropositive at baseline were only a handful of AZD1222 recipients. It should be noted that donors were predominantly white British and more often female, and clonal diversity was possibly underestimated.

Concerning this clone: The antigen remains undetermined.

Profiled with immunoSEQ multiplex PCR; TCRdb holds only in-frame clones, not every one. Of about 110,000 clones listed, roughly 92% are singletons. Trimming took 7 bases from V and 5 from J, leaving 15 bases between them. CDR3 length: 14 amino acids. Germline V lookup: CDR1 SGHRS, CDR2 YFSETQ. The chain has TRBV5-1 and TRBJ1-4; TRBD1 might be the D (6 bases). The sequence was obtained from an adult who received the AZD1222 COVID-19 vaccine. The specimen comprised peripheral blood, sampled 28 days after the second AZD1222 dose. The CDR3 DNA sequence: TGCGCCAGCCGACTTTCTCAGGGGAATGAAAAACTGTTTTTT. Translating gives CASRLSQGNEKLFF.